This entry is about one TCR beta chain. Its specificity is unknown. For roughly ten days, about 9.9 x 10^4 sorted CD4+ cells grew with T cell-depleted PBMCs and CEF. The length of the CDR3 is 17 residues. The germline V gene encodes CDR1 LNHNV and CDR2 YYDKDF (reference sequence). The junction had 6 bases not matched to a gene; V was cut back by 0 bases and J by 5 bases. The data were obtained in a study of CD4 T cells in relation to SARS-CoV-2 and coronaviruses. Turning to the study itself: After around 10 days of antigen culture, PBMC TCR beta CDR3s were sequenced.

TCRdb's copy holds only in-frame clones and misses some; the assay was immunoSEQ multiplex PCR. The table lists fewer than 45,000 clones, 84% of them singletons. This receptor was obtained from an adult with COVID-19. The V call is TRBV15, the J call TRBJ2-2; 10 nucleotides agree with TRBD1. Sequences were obtained from naive CD4+ T cells from PBMCs, cultured in vitro. The subset denotes: naive CD4+ T cells isolated by negative enrichment. In nucleotides, the CDR3 is TGTGCCACCAGCAGAGAGCCGGGACAGGGGATTACCGGGGAGCTGTTTTTT. Encoded protein: CATSREPGQGITGELFF.